The 28 T cell receptor beta chains in this list originate from one sample, sequenced in a study of early T cells in non-severe SARS-CoV-2 infection. TCRdb itself ran the 5' RACE reads through MiXCR, one entry per CDR3 protein. The sample lists around 50,000 distinct CDR3 sequences, roughly 6.2% seen once, with just under 4% in the top ten. Material: whole blood. These receptors were obtained from an adult who was a healthcare worker with PCR-confirmed SARS-CoV-2 infection or an uninfected control (not recorded which).

This clonotype has just a few counts. The chain is built from TRBV12-3 or TRBV12-4 and TRBJ1-5, with no clear D. This CDR3 has 15 residues. The V gene lost 1 base and the J gene lost 4 bases, with 11 bases spanning the gap. Here the CDR3 reads CASSLGGSKNQPQHF. CDR3 coding DNA: TGTGCCAGCAGTTTAGGCGGAAGCAAGAATCAGCCCCAGCATTTT.

In this sample, this clonotype turned up many times. The J gene is TRBJ1-1, the V gene TRBV6-2 or TRBV6-3; D remains ambiguous. Germline V gives CDR1 MNHEY, CDR2 SVGEGT. CDR3 length: 13 residues. V dropped 2 bases and J dropped 1 base, with 5 bases sitting between them. The chain's CDR3 is CASSYGRNTEAFF. The CDR3 DNA sequence: TGTGCCAGCAGTTACGGGCGGAACACTGAAGCTTTCTTT.

This clonotype was seen many times. The chain recombines TRBV12-3 or TRBV12-4 with TRBJ2-1, with 10 bases identical to TRBD2. There are 12 residues in the CDR3. Trimming removed 6 bases from V and 9 bases from J; junction bases left unmatched: 2. CDR3 sequence (DNA): TGTGCCAGCAGCACTAGCGGGGCTGAGCAGTTCTTC. This sequence encodes CASSTSGAEQFF.

This clonotype was seen repeatedly, ten times or more. The chain has TRBV11-2 and TRBJ2-1; 8 nucleotides align to TRBD2. Germline-derived CDR1 and CDR2 are SGHAT and FQNNGV. The CDR3 has 14 amino acids. V was clipped by 8 bases and J by 4 bases; unmatched bases: 7. The CDR3 region has the DNA TGTGCCAGCGGTCGGGGGGGAGATTACAATGAGCAGTTCTTC. It specifies CASGRGGDYNEQFF.

This chain connects TRBV5-1 to TRBJ2-1, with 7 nucleotides matching TRBD2. The CDR3 contains 14 residues. With V trimmed by 3 bases and J by 3 bases, 3 bases remained unmatched. Germline CDR1 is SGHRS and CDR2 is YFSETQ. CDR3 residues: CASSSGTNYNEQFF. The CDR3 nucleotides are TGCGCCAGCAGCTCAGGGACTAACTACAATGAGCAGTTCTTC.

This clonotype showed up many times. The chain has TRBV6-2 or TRBV6-3 and TRBJ1-1; TRBD1 is a possible D gene (5 bases). Trimming pared 8 bases from V and 4 bases from J, leaving 11 bases between. Germline CDR1 and CDR2: MNHEY and SVGEGT. This CDR3 region has 12 residues. This chain's CDR3 is CASAWGGTEAFF. The DNA of the CDR3 is TGTGCCAGCGCTTGGGGGGGCACTGAAGCTTTCTTT.

The table lists this clonotype with a few counts. This rearrangement joins TRBV6-2 or TRBV6-3 to TRBJ2-3; tentatively, D is TRBD1 (5 bases). The CDR3 runs 15 residues. The V end was cut by 10 bases, the J end by 6 bases, with 23 bases between. Germline values: CDR1 MNHEY, CDR2 SVGEGT. Here the CDR3 DNA reads TGTGCCACCCAGAATGGGGTCAGGGCAGTCGATACGCAGTATTTT. Amino acids: CATQNGVRAVDTQYF.

The chain has TRBV12-5 and TRBJ1-2; tentative D call: TRBD1 (6 bases). V gave up 0 bases and J gave up 1 base, with 21 bases separating them. CDR3 length: 19 amino acids. CDR1 is LGHNT and CDR2 is FRNRAP in the germline V gene. The CDR3, as DNA: TGTGCTAGTGGTTTGGTCCCATTAAACAGGGAACTACTTAACTATGGCTACACCTTC. Encoded protein: CASGLVPLNRELLNYGYTF.

This clonotype showed up many times. The chain combines TRBV20-1 with TRBJ2-7; no definite D call. Germline assignment: CDR1 DFQATT and CDR2 SNEGSKA (reference sequence). CDR3 length: 14 amino acids. The V end was cut by 0 bases, the J end by 3 bases, with 12 bases between. The CDR3 region has the DNA TGCAGTGCTAGAGATCGGTCAGCGATCTACGAGCAGTACTTC. Residues: CSARDRSAIYEQYF.

This clonotype occurred many times. Written as DNA, the CDR3 is TGTGCCAGCAGCCTGTACCAGGGGGCCGGTAATGAAAAACTGTTTTTT. Translated, it gives CASSLYQGAGNEKLFF. This chain links TRBV7-2 with TRBJ1-4, with 8 bases that match TRBD1. This CDR3 is 16 amino acids long. The V and J ends lost 5 bases and 4 bases, in that order; junction bases with no gene match: 9. CDR1 and CDR2 (germline): SGHTA, FQGNSA. Full variable domain (remainder filled in from reference TRBV7-2 and TRBJ1-4): GAGVSQSPSNKVTEKGKDVELRCDPISGHTALYWYRQSLGQGLEFLIYFQGNSAPDKSGLPSDRFSAERTGGSVSTLTIQRTQQEDSAVYLCASSLYQGAGNEKLFFGSGTQLSVL.

With respect to this clonotype: The CDR3 end shows no conserved phenylalanine or tryptophan, and so a read error is likely. The chain carries TRBV3-1 and TRBJ1-1; D might be TRBD1 (5 bases). CDR1 LGHDT and CDR2 YNNKEL come from the germline V gene (reference sequence). V was clipped by 3 bases and J by 2 bases, with 13 bases between them. The CDR3 length is 15 residues. CDR3 residues: CASSHGDRLNTEAFL. As DNA, the CDR3 is TGTGCCAGCAGCCATGGAGACAGACTAAACACTGAAGCTTTCCTT.

This clonotype was observed at least ten times. The chain couples TRBV15 to TRBJ1-2, with D hard to call. Germline V gene sequence: CDR1 LNHNV, CDR2 YYDKDF (reference sequence). The CDR3 runs to 15 residues. V gave up 0 bases and J gave up 4 bases, with 12 bases separating them. In DNA, the CDR3 is TGTGCCACCAGCAGAGATTCATGGATTTCCTATGGCTACACCTTC. Translation: CATSRDSWISYGYTF. Based on the CDR3 plus reference TRBV15 and TRBJ1-2, the full variable domain is DAMVIQNPRYQVTQFGKPVTLSCSQTLNHNVMYWYQQKSSQAPKLLFHYYDKDFNNEADTPDNFQSRRPNTSFCFLDIRSPGLGDTAMYLCATSRDSWISYGYTFGSGTRLTVV.

J is TRBJ2-3 and V is TRBV30; D is tentatively TRBD1 or TRBD2 (6 bases each). CDR1 and CDR2 (germline): GTSNPN, SVGIG (reference sequence). V lost 1 base to trimming and J lost 0 bases, with 23 bases between them. The CDR3 totals 19 residues. The CDR3 DNA sequence: TGTGCCTGGAGTGCCACCCGGCGGGACACATTTTCTAGCACAGATACGCAGTATTTT. It codes for CAWSATRRDTFSSTDTQYF.

This clonotype appeared many times. The V call is TRBV6-2 or TRBV6-3, the J call TRBJ2-3; D remains unclear. With 0 bases removed from V and 1 base from J, the gap between germline ends came to 17 bases. Germline-derived CDR1 and CDR2 are MNHEY and SVGEGT. This CDR3 has 18 residues. CDR3 in DNA: TGTGCCAGCAGTTACTCGAACCTCATCCTAGACGGCACAGATACGCAGTATTTT. Its protein product is CASSYSNLILDGTDTQYF.

This clonotype appeared many times. The rearrangement uses TRBV25-1 and TRBJ1-1; D is ambiguous. This CDR3 is built from 13 residues. Trimming pared 4 bases from V and 2 bases from J, leaving 8 bases between. Germline V CDR1 and CDR2: MGHDK, SYGVNS. The CDR3 loop is CASSGRPNTEAFF. For the CDR3, the DNA is TGTGCCAGCAGTGGCCGACCCAACACTGAAGCTTTCTTT.

This clonotype was seen many times. The chain combines TRBV10-3 with TRBJ2-1; 10 nucleotides line up with TRBD2. The CDR3 consists of 17 residues. Germline V gene lookup returns CDR1 ENHRY and CDR2 SYGVKD. The V gene end was trimmed by 0 bases and the J gene end by 6 bases; junction bases not matched to a gene: 8. This CDR3 reads CAISESKRGGHPNEQFF. The CDR3 DNA follows: TGTGCCATCAGTGAGTCGAAGCGGGGGGGCCATCCCAATGAGCAGTTCTTC.

This clonotype was seen many times. This sequence joins TRBV6-5 and TRBJ1-2; the D gene is possibly TRBD1 (6 bases). Trimming pared 6 bases from V and 0 bases from J, leaving 14 bases between. This CDR3 contains 15 residues. Germline values: CDR1 MNHEY, CDR2 SVGAGI. The CDR3 loop reads CASRDDRRTNYGYTF. In DNA form, the CDR3 reads TGTGCCAGCAGAGACGACAGGAGAACTAACTATGGCTACACCTTC.

This clonotype was seen at least ten times. V and J are TRBV20-1 and TRBJ2-5; 7 positions agree with TRBD1. Germline trimming cut 5 bases from V and 1 base from J; bases unmatched to any gene: 7. Germline V lookup: CDR1 DFQATT, CDR2 SNEGSKA (reference sequence). CDR3 size: 14 residues. As DNA, the CDR3 is TGCAGTGCTGCCCCGGGACAGAGCCAAGAGACCCAGTACTTC. Its translation: CSAAPGQSQETQYF.

This clonotype was detected a few times. V gene TRBV4-2 combines with J gene TRBJ1-2; 9 nucleotides match TRBD1. The ends lost 0 bases at V and 4 bases at J; junction bases unmatched: 3. The CDR3 length is 15 residues. Looked up from germline, CDR1 is LGHNA and CDR2 is YNFKEQ. This chain's CDR3 is CASSQEGQGIYGYTF. In DNA, the CDR3 is TGTGCCAGCAGCCAAGAAGGACAGGGGATCTATGGCTACACCTTC.

This clonotype was found a few times. This sequence joins TRBV2 and TRBJ1-2; the D gene is possibly TRBD1 (6 bases). The length of the CDR3 is 16 residues. The V gene's germline CDR1 is SNHLY and CDR2 FYNNEI. The V gene lost 5 bases and the J gene lost 2 bases, with 18 bases spanning the gap. The CDR3 DNA reads as TGTGCCAGCAGTCGATCTGACAGGCGGGGCAACTATGGCTACACCTTC. This encodes CASSRSDRRGNYGYTF.

Only a few counts were recorded for this clonotype. The J gene is TRBJ2-7, the V gene TRBV12-3 or TRBV12-4; D gene ambiguous. Trimming took 0 bases from V and 4 from J, leaving 10 bases between them. The CDR3 runs 14 residues. CDR3 in DNA: TGTGCCAGCAGTTTAGCGGGTACACCTTACGAGCAGTACTTC. Its translation is CASSLAGTPYEQYF.

This clonotype was observed many times. The CDR3 DNA is TGTGCCAGCAGTCGAGGACAGGGAGAGCAGTTCTTC. As protein: CASSRGQGEQFF. The chain employs TRBV7-2 and TRBJ2-1; 8 bases fit TRBD1. CDR1 is SGHTA, CDR2 FQGNSA, per germline. The V segment lost 6 bases and the J segment 10 bases; nucleotides outside the gene matches: 5. The CDR3 extends over 12 amino acids.

This clonotype was recorded many times. The chain recombines TRBV4-3 with TRBJ2-1; D unresolved. The CDR3 runs to 13 residues. Germline CDR1 reads LGHNA; CDR2 reads YSLEER. Trimming removed 5 bases from V and 8 bases from J, with 13 bases in between. This CDR3 is CASSAEGSDEQFF. CDR3 sequence (DNA): TGCGCCAGCAGCGCAGAAGGGTCGGATGAGCAGTTCTTC.

The chain joins TRBV3-1 to TRBJ2-3, with 8 bases matching TRBD2. The CDR3 runs to 11 residues. V was clipped by 5 bases and J by 14 bases; unmatched bases: 6. Germline V gene sequence: CDR1 LGHDT, CDR2 YNNKEL (reference sequence). CDR3 nucleotide sequence: TGTGCCAGCAGCTCCGGGACTAGTCCGTATTTT. This sequence encodes CASSSGTSPYF.

This clonotype was picked up many times. The chain carries TRBV20-1 and TRBJ2-6; D is ambiguous. CDR1 and CDR2 (germline): DFQATT, SNEGSKA (reference sequence). V lost 6 bases and J 1 base, leaving 4 bases between the germline ends. CDR3 length equals 12 residues. The CDR3 region is CSAGSGANVLTF. CDR3 nucleotide sequence: TGCAGTGCGGGATCTGGGGCCAACGTCCTGACTTTC.

This chain uses TRBV28 with TRBJ2-7; either TRBD1 or TRBD2 may supply D (5 bases each). V dropped 3 bases and J dropped 6 bases, with 21 bases sitting between them. The germline CDR1 and CDR2 sequences are MDHEN and SYDVKM. This CDR3 has 16 amino acids. The CDR3: CASSFPPGPTFPEQYF. Written as DNA, the CDR3 is TGTGCCAGCAGTTTTCCTCCGGGGCCTACCTTTCCCGAGCAGTACTTC.

The chain couples TRBV10-1 to TRBJ2-7; D is unresolved. The V gene lost 1 base and the J gene lost 5 bases, with 27 bases spanning the gap. Germline V gives CDR1 WNHNN, CDR2 SYGVQD (reference sequence). The length of the CDR3 is 19 residues. The CDR3 loop reads CASSEFPHSTLALSHEQYF. In nucleotides, the CDR3 is TGCGCCAGCAGTGAGTTTCCCCACTCCACTCTCGCCCTAAGCCACGAGCAGTACTTC.

In this sample, this clonotype turned up many times. The chain uses TRBV5-1 and TRBJ2-2; 12 bases are shared with TRBD1. V lost 0 bases and J lost 4; bases outside the gene matches: 1. CDR1 SGHRS and CDR2 YFSETQ come from the germline V gene. This CDR3 is 16 amino acids long. CDR3 sequence (DNA): TGCGCCAGCAGCTTGGCGGGACAGGGGGCCACCGGGGAGCTGTTTTTT. It yields the protein CASSLAGQGATGELFF.